This TCR beta chain was captured by sequencing in a study of technical replicates of blood from a few donors. Profiled with immunoSEQ multiplex PCR; TCRdb holds only in-frame clones, not every one. The sample lists about 8,700 clones; about nine tenths were seen once. Germline trimming cut 2 bases from V and 0 bases from J; bases unmatched to any gene: 2. This CDR3 has 15 residues. Per the germline V gene, CDR1 is LNHNV and CDR2 is YYDKDF (reference sequence). V gene TRBV15 combines with J gene TRBJ2-7; 9 bases agree with TRBD2. Input material: PBMCs. The receptor was derived from a human donor in good health. In DNA form, the CDR3 reads TGTGCCACCAGCAGAAGCGGGAGGTACTCCTACGAGCAGTACTTC. Protein product: CATSRSGRYSYEQYF. The full variable domain, completed using reference TRBV15 and TRBJ2-7, is DAMVIQNPRYQVTQFGKPVTLSCSQTLNHNVMYWYQQKSSQAPKLLFHYYDKDFNNEADTPDNFQSRRPNTSFCFLDIRSPGLGDTAMYLCATSRSGRYSYEQYFGPGTRLTVT.